This is a list of T cell receptor beta chains from one sample in a study of blood T cell repertoires in COVID-19. Libraries were prepared by immunoSEQ multiplex PCR; TCRdb keeps only in-frame clonotypes and omits some of them. Here the sample spans approximately 200,000 clones, 85% being singletons. Sequenced material: peripheral blood. These receptor sequences come from a man aged 35-49 years with acute or convalescent COVID-19. Each CDR3 is given with its conserved first and last residue. The D gene is left open where the match is weak. Not every row has a clone size; where given, it reads once, few, many or a size class.

abundance | j_gene | v_gene | d_gene | CDR3aa | CDR3nt
NA | TRBJ2-3 | TRBV7-8 | NA | CASSSFDTQYF | TGTGCCAGCAGCTCGTTCGATACGCAGTATTTT
once | TRBJ1-1 | TRBV19 | NA | CASTKTTRGGGTEAFF | TGTGCCAGTACAAAAACGACACGGGGCGGGGGCACTGAAGCTTTCTTT
NA | TRBJ2-7 | TRBV3-1/TRBV3-2 | TRBD2 | CASSTSGGAWEQYF | TGTGCCAGTTCTACCAGCGGGGGGGCCTGGGAGCAGTACTTC
NA | TRBJ2-5 | TRBV18 | NA | CASSQGETQYF | TGTGCCAGCTCACAGGGGGAGACCCAGTACTTC
NA | TRBJ1-2 | TRBV6-5 | NA | CASRSLPGQLQGYTF | TGTGCCAGCAGATCATTACCGGGACAACTACAGGGCTACACCTTC
NA | TRBJ2-7 | TRBV9 | NA | CASSVGPETYEQYF | TGTGCCAGCAGCGTAGGCCCAGAAACCTACGAGCAGTACTTC
NA | TRBJ1-1 | TRBV5-1 | NA | CASSFGQTLMNTEAFF | TGCGCCAGCAGCTTCGGACAGACCTTAATGAACACTGAAGCTTTCTTT
NA | TRBJ2-7 | TRBV11-1 | TRBD2 | CASNLEGAGEQYF | TGTGCCAGCAACCTAGAGGGAGCGGGAGAGCAGTACTTC
NA | TRBJ2-3 | TRBV7-2 | NA | CASSLEEHLTDTQYF | TGTGCCAGCAGCTTAGAAGAACACCTCACAGATACGCAGTATTTT
few | TRBJ1-1 | TRBV6-5 | NA | CASSYYGSEAFF | TGTGCCAGCAGTTATTATGGTAGTGAAGCTTTCTTT
NA | TRBJ1-4 | TRBV6-5 | NA | CASNYRGGENEKLFF | TGTGCCAGCAACTACCGGGGGGGAGAAAATGAAAAACTGTTTTTT
NA | TRBJ1-2 | TRBV5-1 | NA | CASSLVGTNDGYTF | TGCGCCAGCAGCTTGGTTGGGACAAACGATGGCTACACCTTC
NA | TRBJ1-3 | TRBV11-2 | TRBD1 | CASSPDRRNTIYF | TGTGCCAGCAGCCCGGACAGGAGAAACACCATATATTTT
NA | TRBJ1-5 | TRBV7-2 | NA | CASSSYQGQPQHF | TGTGCCAGCAGCTCCTACCAGGGCCAGCCCCAGCATTTT
NA | TRBJ1-2 | TRBV7-2 | NA | CASSADRGNYGYTF | TGTGCCAGCAGCGCAGATCGGGGTAACTATGGCTACACCTTC
once | TRBJ2-3 | TRBV11-3 | TRBD1 | CASSLWQGADTQYF | TGTGCCAGCAGCTTATGGCAGGGGGCGGATACGCAGTATTTT
NA | TRBJ1-1 | TRBV2 | TRBD1 | CASSEIGTGGLAFF | TGTGCCAGCAGTGAAATAGGGACAGGGGGCTTAGCTTTCTTT
once | TRBJ1-5 | TRBV7-8 | TRBD1 | CASSSQGSSGQPQHF | TGTGCCAGCAGCTCACAGGGGTCCTCCGGTCAGCCCCAGCATTTT
NA | TRBJ2-1 | TRBV5-1 | TRBD2 | CASTAAGGSYNEQFF | TGCGCCAGCACGGCAGCGGGGGGCTCCTACAATGAGCAGTTCTTC
once | TRBJ2-2 | TRBV5-6 | NA | CASSFEANTGELFF | TGTGCCAGCAGCTTCGAGGCGAACACCGGGGAGCTGTTTTTT
NA | TRBJ2-7 | TRBV19 | NA | CASSTYLLYEQYF | TGTGCCAGTAGTACCTATCTCCTCTACGAGCAGTACTTC
NA | TRBJ2-3 | TRBV7-3 | NA | CASSLGLVGGGTQYF | TGTGCCAGCAGCTTAGGATTGGTGGGGGGAGGAACGCAGTATTTT
NA | TRBJ1-5 | TRBV2 | TRBD1 | CASSAAGGYQPQHF | TGTGCCAGCAGTGCGGCAGGGGGCTATCAGCCCCAGCATTTT
NA | TRBJ1-6 | TRBV6-5 | NA | CASTKDGLNSPLHF | TGTGCCAGCACAAAAGACGGACTCAATTCACCCCTCCACTTT
NA | TRBJ2-5 | TRBV5-1 | TRBD1 | CASSLVVGTGYQETQYF | TGCGCCAGCAGCTTGGTCGTCGGGACAGGGTACCAAGAGACCCAGTACTTC
NA | TRBJ1-2 | TRBV20-1 | NA | CSAALEPGYTF | TGCAGTGCTGCCCTCGAGCCTGGCTACACCTTC